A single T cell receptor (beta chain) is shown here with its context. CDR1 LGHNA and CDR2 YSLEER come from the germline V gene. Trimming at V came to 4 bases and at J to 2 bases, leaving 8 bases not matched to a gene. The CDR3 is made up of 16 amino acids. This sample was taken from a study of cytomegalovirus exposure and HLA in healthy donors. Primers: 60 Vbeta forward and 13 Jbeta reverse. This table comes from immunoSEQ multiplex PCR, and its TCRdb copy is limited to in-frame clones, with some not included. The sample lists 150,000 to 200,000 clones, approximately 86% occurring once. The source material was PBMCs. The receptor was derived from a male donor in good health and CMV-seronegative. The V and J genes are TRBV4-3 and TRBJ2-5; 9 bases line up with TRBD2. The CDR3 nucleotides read TGCGCCAGCAGCCTCGCCGGACTAGCGTCGCAAGAGACCCAGTACTTC. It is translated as CASSLAGLASQETQYF.